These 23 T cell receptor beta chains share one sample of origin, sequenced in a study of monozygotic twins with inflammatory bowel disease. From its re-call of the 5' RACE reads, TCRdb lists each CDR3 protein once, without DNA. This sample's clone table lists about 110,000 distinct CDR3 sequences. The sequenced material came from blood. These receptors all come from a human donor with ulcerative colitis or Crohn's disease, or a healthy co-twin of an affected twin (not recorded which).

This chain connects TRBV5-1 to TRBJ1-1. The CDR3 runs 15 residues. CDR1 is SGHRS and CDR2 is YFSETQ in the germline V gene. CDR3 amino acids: CASSVAREEGTEAFF.

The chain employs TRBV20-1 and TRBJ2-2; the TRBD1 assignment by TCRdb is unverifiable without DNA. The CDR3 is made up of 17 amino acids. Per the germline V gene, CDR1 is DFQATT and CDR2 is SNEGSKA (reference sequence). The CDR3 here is CSARDARGGRITGELFF.

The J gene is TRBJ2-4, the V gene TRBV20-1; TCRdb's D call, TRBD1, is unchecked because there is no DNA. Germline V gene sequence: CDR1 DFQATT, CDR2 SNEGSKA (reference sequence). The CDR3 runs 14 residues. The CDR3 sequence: CSARDYQGGNIQYF.

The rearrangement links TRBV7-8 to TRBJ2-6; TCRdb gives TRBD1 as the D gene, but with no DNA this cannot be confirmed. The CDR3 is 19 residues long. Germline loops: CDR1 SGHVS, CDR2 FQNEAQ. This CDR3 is CASSLRAGGPGSGANVLTF.

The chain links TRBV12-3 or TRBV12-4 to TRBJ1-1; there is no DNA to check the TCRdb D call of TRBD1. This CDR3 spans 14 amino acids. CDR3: CASSRGPRHTEAFF.

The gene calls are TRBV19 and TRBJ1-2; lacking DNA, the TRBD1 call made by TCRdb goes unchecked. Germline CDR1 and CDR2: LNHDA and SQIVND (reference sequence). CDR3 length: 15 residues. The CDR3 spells CASSQNRIFAKGYTF. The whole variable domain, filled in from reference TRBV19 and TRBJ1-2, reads DGGITQSPKYLFRKEGQNVTLSCEQNLNHDAMYWYRQDPGQGLRLIYYSQIVNDFQKGDIAEGYSVSREKKESFPLTVTSAQKNPTAFYLCASSQNRIFAKGYTFGSGTRLTVV.

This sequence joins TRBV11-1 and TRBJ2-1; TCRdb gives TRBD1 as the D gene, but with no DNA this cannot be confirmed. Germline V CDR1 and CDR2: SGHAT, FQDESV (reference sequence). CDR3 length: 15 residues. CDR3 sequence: CASSPWSGGRNEQFF.

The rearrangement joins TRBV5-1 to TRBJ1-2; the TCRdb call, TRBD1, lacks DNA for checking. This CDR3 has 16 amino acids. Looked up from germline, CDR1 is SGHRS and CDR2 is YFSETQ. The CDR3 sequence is CASSLYRGGGSYGYTF.

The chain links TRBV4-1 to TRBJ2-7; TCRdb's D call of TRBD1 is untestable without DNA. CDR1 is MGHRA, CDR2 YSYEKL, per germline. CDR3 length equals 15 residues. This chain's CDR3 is CASSPRTGTRYEQYF.

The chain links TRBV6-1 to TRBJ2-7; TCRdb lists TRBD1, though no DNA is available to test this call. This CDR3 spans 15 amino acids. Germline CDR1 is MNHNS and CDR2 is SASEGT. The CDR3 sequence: CASSTHGTGVYEQYF.

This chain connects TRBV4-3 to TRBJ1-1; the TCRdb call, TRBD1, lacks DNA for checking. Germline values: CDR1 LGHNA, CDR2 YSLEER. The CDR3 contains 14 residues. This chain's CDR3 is CASSQSSTGTEAFF.

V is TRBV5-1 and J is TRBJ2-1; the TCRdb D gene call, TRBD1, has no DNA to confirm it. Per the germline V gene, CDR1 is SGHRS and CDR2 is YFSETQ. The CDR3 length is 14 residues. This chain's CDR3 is CASSLDREGNEQFF.

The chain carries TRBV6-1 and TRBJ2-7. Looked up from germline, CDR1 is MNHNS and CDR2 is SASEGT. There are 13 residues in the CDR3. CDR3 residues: CASNPDGYYEQYF.

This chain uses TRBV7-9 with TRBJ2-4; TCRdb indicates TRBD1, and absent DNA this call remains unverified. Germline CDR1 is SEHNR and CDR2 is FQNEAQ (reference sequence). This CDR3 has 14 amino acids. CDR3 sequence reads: CASSLFGTENIQYF.

CDR3 sequence: CASSYPTYNQPQHF. The chain is built from TRBV6-2 or TRBV6-3 and TRBJ1-5. Per germline, CDR1 MNHEY and CDR2 SVGEGT. The CDR3 sequence is 14 residues long.

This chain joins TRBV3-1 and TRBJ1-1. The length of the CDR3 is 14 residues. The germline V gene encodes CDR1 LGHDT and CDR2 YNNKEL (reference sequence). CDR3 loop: CASSQQLLNTEAFF.

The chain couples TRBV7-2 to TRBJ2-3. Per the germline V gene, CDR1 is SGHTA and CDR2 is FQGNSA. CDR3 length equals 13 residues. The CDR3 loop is CASSLASADTQYF.

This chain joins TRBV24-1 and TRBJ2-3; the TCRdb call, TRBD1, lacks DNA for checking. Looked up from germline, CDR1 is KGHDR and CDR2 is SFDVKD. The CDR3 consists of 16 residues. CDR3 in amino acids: CATSDTEQGWTDTQYF.

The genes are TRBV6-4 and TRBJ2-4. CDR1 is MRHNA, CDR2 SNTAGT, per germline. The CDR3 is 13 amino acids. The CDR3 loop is CASRGLAINIQYF.

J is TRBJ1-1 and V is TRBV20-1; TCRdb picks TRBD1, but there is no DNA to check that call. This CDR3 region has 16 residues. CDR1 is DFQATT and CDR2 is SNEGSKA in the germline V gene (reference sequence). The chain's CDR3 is CSARVLRGRGSPEAFF.

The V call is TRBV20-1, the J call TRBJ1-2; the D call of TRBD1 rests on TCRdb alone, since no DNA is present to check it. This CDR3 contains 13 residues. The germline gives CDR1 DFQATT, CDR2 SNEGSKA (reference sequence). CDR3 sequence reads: CSARGQGAGGYTF.

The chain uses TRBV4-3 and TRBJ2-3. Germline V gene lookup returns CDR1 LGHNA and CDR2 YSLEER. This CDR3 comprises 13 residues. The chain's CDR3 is CASSQVVADTQYF.

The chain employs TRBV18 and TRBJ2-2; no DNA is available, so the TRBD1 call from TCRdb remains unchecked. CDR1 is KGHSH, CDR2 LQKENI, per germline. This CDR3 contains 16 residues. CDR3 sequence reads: CASSPPAGMNTGELFF. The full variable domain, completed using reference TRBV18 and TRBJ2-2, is NAGVMQNPRHLVRRRGQEARLRCSPMKGHSHVYWYRQLPEEGLKFMVYLQKENIIDESGMPKERFSAEFPKEGPSILRIQQVVRGDSAAYFCASSPPAGMNTGELFFGEGSRLTVL.